These 25 T cell receptor beta chains were all obtained from the same sample, sequenced in a study of cytomegalovirus exposure and HLA in healthy donors (dated by TCRdb to about 2017). The method was the immunoSEQ multiplex PCR assay. The multiplex PCR relied on a mix of 60 forward primers for TCR Vbeta segments and 13 reverse primers for TCR Jbeta segments. The table comes from immuneACCESS by way of TCRdb, which keeps in-frame sequences with V and J called. Part of the clones is missing from these tables; in studies checked, under half for an unresolved V gene and the rest for unknown reasons. This sample lists 150,000 to 200,000 clones; just under 80% were detected once. The ten biggest clones cover less than 2% of the sample. Sequenced sample: PBMCs. The receptors originated from a woman in her 30s in good health and CMV-seronegative.

V is TRBV6-1 and J is TRBJ1-5; TRBD1 agrees at 7 bases. Germline V CDR1 and CDR2: MNHNS, SASEGT. The CDR3 contains 15 residues. The junction had 7 bases not matched to a gene; V was cut back by 2 bases and J by 6 bases. Here the CDR3 DNA reads TGTGCCAGCAGTGAACTGAGGGGGCACGGTCAGCCCCAGCATTTT. Translation gives CASSELRGHGQPQHF.

This chain joins TRBV5-6 and TRBJ2-1, with 7 bases matching TRBD1. V was pared by 4 bases and J by 0 bases, with 4 bases of the junction left unmatched. This CDR3 is 15 amino acids long. The germline gives CDR1 SGHDT, CDR2 YYEEEE. Here the CDR3 reads CASSLWDSSYNEQFF. CDR3 bases: TGTGCCAGCAGCCTGTGGGACAGCTCCTACAATGAGCAGTTCTTC.

This chain uses TRBV5-1 with TRBJ2-5; 10 bases map to TRBD2. Germline V gives CDR1 SGHRS, CDR2 YFSETQ. V was pared by 0 bases and J by 4 bases, with 3 bases of the junction left unmatched. The CDR3 spans 15 residues. The CDR3 loop is CASSLGSSGGETQYF. The CDR3 DNA reads TGCGCCAGCAGCTTGGGATCTAGCGGGGGAGAGACCCAGTACTTC.

The rearrangement links TRBV5-8 to TRBJ2-1, with D unresolved. V shed 0 bases and J shed 4 bases, with 14 bases lying between them. This CDR3 comprises 16 residues. The germline V gene encodes CDR1 SGHTS and CDR2 YDEGEE. In DNA, the CDR3 is TGTGCCAGCAGCTTGGAGTCCCCCCCCACTTACAATGAGCAGTTCTTC. The encoded protein is CASSLESPPTYNEQFF.

The gene calls are TRBV28 and TRBJ2-5; D gene uncertain. The V and J ends lost 5 bases and 5 bases respectively, with 6 bases between them. The CDR3 is 11 residues long. Germline CDR1 and CDR2: MDHEN and SYDVKM. The CDR3 spells CASSRAETQYF. Here the CDR3 DNA reads TGTGCCAGCAGTAGAGCGGAGACCCAGTACTTC.

The chain links TRBV7-6 to TRBJ2-5, with TRBD2 as a possible D gene (6 bases). CDR1 SGHVS and CDR2 FNYEAQ come from the germline V gene. Trimming removed 1 base at V and 1 base at J, with 10 bases between. CDR3 size: 15 residues. The CDR3 region has the DNA TGTGCCAGCAGCTTAGGAGCGACTAGCCAAGAGACCCAGTACTTC. Translated, it gives CASSLGATSQETQYF.

The chain links TRBV30 to TRBJ2-5; 7 nucleotides agree with TRBD1. The closer fit of TRBJ2-7 to the DNA end suggests the J call may be wrong. The CDR3 has 17 amino acids. Germline assignment: CDR1 GTSNPN and CDR2 SVGIG (reference sequence). CDR3 DNA sequence: TGTGCCTGGAGTACCCGGCCGGACAGGTTGATCTCCTACGAGCAGTACTTC. This translates into CAWSTRPDRLISYEQYF.

The V gene is TRBV21-1, the J gene TRBJ2-7; the table's D call of TRBD2 was not tested on the DNA. TRBV21-1 is annotated as a pseudogene. This CDR3 is 17 amino acids long. The CDR3 bases are TGTGCCAGCAGCAAAGCTCCGAGGCAGCAGAGCTCCTACGAGCAGTACTTC. Translating gives CASSKAPRQQSSYEQYF.

This chain links TRBV30 with TRBJ1-2; 7 bases line up with TRBD1. Germline assignment: CDR1 GTSNPN and CDR2 SVGIG (reference sequence). Germline trimming cut 0 bases from V and 8 bases from J; bases unmatched to any gene: 9. CDR3 size: 14 residues. The CDR3 DNA is TGTGCCTGGAGTGTATGGGCCAGGGGGGAAGGCTACACCTTC. It encodes CAWSVWARGEGYTF.

CDR3 coding DNA: TGCAGCGTTGAGAAGGACAGTCGCTACGAGCAGTACTTC. Translating gives CSVEKDSRYEQYF. V gene TRBV29-1 combines with J gene TRBJ2-7, with D maybe TRBD1 (6 bases). Germline V lookup: CDR1 SQVTM, CDR2 ANQGSEA. The CDR3 runs 13 residues. Trimming removed 3 bases from V and 3 bases from J, with 12 bases in between.

The chain recombines TRBV7-9 with TRBJ2-1; TRBD2 matches 8 bases. J was trimmed by 4 bases and V by 4 bases; bases with no gene match: 12. The length of the CDR3 is 17 residues. Germline CDR1 reads SEHNR; CDR2 reads FQNEAQ (reference sequence). The CDR3 protein is CASSSPGVGGGYNEQFF. The CDR3, as DNA: TGTGCCAGCAGCTCGCCGGGTGTCGGCGGGGGGTACAATGAGCAGTTCTTC.

Points on this clone: In the same sample, other DNA sequences code for this CDR3. The J gene is TRBJ1-3, the V gene TRBV6-5; D is uncertain. The CDR3 spans 11 residues. V gave up 7 bases and J gave up 4 bases, with 5 bases separating them. The germline CDR1 and CDR2 sequences are MNHEY and SVGAGI. CDR3 nucleotide sequence: TGTGCCAGCACGTCCGGAAACACCATATATTTT. Translation: CASTSGNTIYF.

The CDR3 is CASSLGTSGEQYF. DNA for the CDR3: TGTGCCAGCAGCTTAGGGACTAGCGGGGAGCAGTACTTC. The chain is built from TRBV11-3 and TRBJ2-7, with 11 positions matching TRBD2. Per the germline V gene, CDR1 is SGHNT and CDR2 is YENEEA. The CDR3 runs 13 residues. V shed 1 base, J shed 7 bases, and the junction held 0 bases outside the gene matches.

The V gene is TRBV30, the J gene TRBJ2-2, with D perhaps TRBD1 (6 bases). The germline CDR1 and CDR2 sequences are GTSNPN and SVGIG (reference sequence). Trimming shortened V by 1 base and J by 8 bases, and 14 bases separated the two germline ends. The CDR3 length is 14 residues. The CDR3 loop is CAWSDGRGWGELFF. The DNA of the CDR3 is TGTGCCTGGAGTGATGGCAGGGGATGGGGGGAGCTGTTTTTT. Full variable domain (missing parts from reference TRBV30 and TRBJ2-2): SQTIHQWPATLVQPVGSPLSLECTVEGTSNPNLYWYRQAAGRGLQLLFYSVGIGQISSEVPQNLSASRPQDRQFILSSKKLLLSDSGFYLCAWSDGRGWGELFFGEGSRLTVL.

This chain joins TRBV4-3 and TRBJ2-2, with D perhaps matching TRBD1 (5 bases). With 3 bases removed from V and 1 base from J, the gap between germline ends came to 6 bases. CDR3 length: 14 residues. The V gene's germline CDR1 is LGHNA and CDR2 YSLEER. The CDR3 loop is CASSHGQNTGELFF. The CDR3 nucleotides read TGCGCCAGCAGCCACGGACAGAACACCGGGGAGCTGTTTTTT.

The rearrangement uses TRBV19 and TRBJ2-7, with TRBD2 as a possible D gene (6 bases). The V gene lost 5 bases and the J gene lost 6 bases, with 11 bases spanning the gap. In germline, CDR1 is LNHDA, CDR2 SQIVND (reference sequence). The CDR3 has 12 amino acids. This CDR3 reads CASSVLGGEQYF. In DNA, the CDR3 is TGTGCCAGTAGTGTCCTCGGGGGCGAGCAGTACTTC.

This clone was recorded once. The J gene is TRBJ1-1, the V gene TRBV9; tentatively, D is TRBD1 (5 bases). The V gene lost 0 bases and the J gene lost 6 bases, with 12 bases spanning the gap. The germline gives CDR1 SGDLS, CDR2 YYNGEE. The CDR3 length is 14 residues. As DNA, the CDR3 is TGTGCCAGCAGCGTAGGGGTTCAAGGGGCTGAAGCTTTCTTT. It yields the protein CASSVGVQGAEAFF.

This clone was seen once. The chain couples TRBV2 to TRBJ2-7, with 9 bases aligning to TRBD2. V lost 6 bases and J lost 1; bases outside the gene matches: 4. Germline CDR1 reads SNHLY; CDR2 reads FYNNEI. This CDR3 has 14 amino acids. DNA of the CDR3: TGTGCCAGCAGGCCGGGACTAGCTTCCTACGAGCAGTACTTC. It yields the protein CASRPGLASYEQYF.

The genes are TRBV18 and TRBJ2-7; weak D call: TRBD2 (5 bases). Looked up from germline, CDR1 is KGHSH and CDR2 is LQKENI. V dropped 1 base and J dropped 6 bases, with 19 bases sitting between them. The CDR3 covers 16 residues. The CDR3 protein is CASSPQQAYFEGEQYF. CDR3 sequence (DNA): TGTGCCAGCTCACCACAGCAGGCGTACTTCGAGGGCGAGCAGTACTTC.

Remarks on this clone: The same CDR3 is also encoded by other DNA sequences in this sample. The rearrangement links TRBV9 to TRBJ1-1; tentatively, D is TRBD1 (5 bases). The germline gives CDR1 SGDLS, CDR2 YYNGEE. The germline V and J ends were trimmed by 3 bases and 0 bases, with 9 bases remaining between them. This CDR3 is built from 14 residues. The CDR3 nucleotides read TGTGCCAGCAGCGCAGGGTTCATGAACACTGAAGCTTTCTTT. Translated: CASSAGFMNTEAFF.

The chain is built from TRBV18 and TRBJ2-7, with 9 positions matching TRBD2. In germline, CDR1 is KGHSH, CDR2 LQKENI. With 3 bases clipped from V and 7 bases from J, the junction kept 7 bases outside the gene matches. This CDR3 is built from 14 residues. CDR3 sequence reads: CASSPNLAGYEQYF. CDR3 in DNA: TGTGCCAGCTCACCTAACCTAGCGGGGTATGAGCAGTACTTC.

This clone was detected only once. The chain links TRBV7-9 to TRBJ1-6, with no clear D. V was pared by 1 base and J by 4 bases, with 5 bases between. The CDR3 extends over 14 amino acids. Germline-derived CDR1 and CDR2 are SEHNR and FQNEAQ (reference sequence). The CDR3 coding sequence is TGTGCCAGCAGCTTAGAAGCTTATAATTCACCCCTCCACTTT. Residues: CASSLEAYNSPLHF.

The rearrangement joins TRBV30 to TRBJ2-1, with a weak D call TRBD1 (6 bases). The ends were cut back, 5 bases at V and 2 bases at J, with 13 bases in the middle. Germline CDR1 and CDR2: GTSNPN and SVGIG (reference sequence). The CDR3 is made up of 14 amino acids. DNA for the CDR3: TGTGCCTGGCAGCTAGCAGGGGCCTACAATGAGCAGTTCTTC. Its translation is CAWQLAGAYNEQFF. The full variable domain, in which reference TRBV30 and TRBJ2-1 provide the parts outside the CDR3, is SQTIHQWPATLVQPVGSPLSLECTVEGTSNPNLYWYRQAAGRGLQLLFYSVGIGQISSEVPQNLSASRPQDRQFILSSKKLLLSDSGFYLCAWQLAGAYNEQFFGPGTRLTVL.

This sequence joins TRBV5-1 and TRBJ1-3, with D hard to call. The V gene's germline CDR1 is SGHRS and CDR2 YFSETQ. The CDR3 has 16 residues. V dropped 0 bases and J dropped 2 bases, with 12 bases sitting between them. The CDR3 bases are TGCGCCAGCAGCTTGGACCGGGGTCTAGCTGGAAACACCATATATTTT. It specifies CASSLDRGLAGNTIYF.

This sequence joins TRBV16 and TRBJ2-7; D is unclear. The V end lost 1 base, the J end lost 3 bases, and 10 bases lay between the germline ends. Per the germline V gene, CDR1 is KGHSY and CDR2 is FQNENV. The CDR3 spans 14 residues. CDR3 loop: CASSQFRVDYEQYF. As DNA, the CDR3 is TGTGCCAGCAGCCAATTTCGGGTGGACTACGAGCAGTACTTC.